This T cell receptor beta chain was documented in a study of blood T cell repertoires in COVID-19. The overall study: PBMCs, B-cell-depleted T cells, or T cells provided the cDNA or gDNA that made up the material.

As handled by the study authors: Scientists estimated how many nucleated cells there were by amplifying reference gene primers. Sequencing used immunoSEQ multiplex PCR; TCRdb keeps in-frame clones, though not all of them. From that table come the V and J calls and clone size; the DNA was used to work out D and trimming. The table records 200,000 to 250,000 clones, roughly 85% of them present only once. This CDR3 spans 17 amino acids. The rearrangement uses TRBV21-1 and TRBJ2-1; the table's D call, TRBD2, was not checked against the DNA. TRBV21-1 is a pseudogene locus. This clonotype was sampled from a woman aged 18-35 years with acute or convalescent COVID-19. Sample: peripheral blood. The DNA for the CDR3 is TGTGCCAGCAGCAAAGTGTATCCTAGCGGGATCTTAAATGAGCAGTTCTTC. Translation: CASSKVYPSGILNEQFF.